The clone carrying this T cell receptor beta chain was counted a few times. This sample was taken from a study of blood T cells in healthy people across ages. Study in general: About one barcoded beta molecule was captured per two T cells (by template switching).

PCR was performed a second time for about 7 to 11 cycles using a sample-barcoded 5' primer and a J-beta primer mix. TCRdb reprocessed the 5' RACE reads via MiXCR and lists one record per CDR3 protein. Of 590,000 or so distinct CDR3 sequences in the sample, 25% to 30% were seen once. Germline V gene lookup returns CDR1 SNHLY and CDR2 FYNNEI. The CDR3 runs 14 residues. V was pared by 8 bases and J by 5 bases, with 18 bases between. This chain links TRBV2 with TRBJ2-5; possibly TRBD2 for D (7 bases). The TCR was taken from a woman older than 75 in good health. The sample taken for sequencing was blood. The CDR3 nucleotides are TGTGCCAGCTTGCGGGGGCCGGGGGTGGAGACCCAGTACTTC. It translates to CASLRGPGVETQYF.